The source of this TCR beta chain is a study of blood T cell repertoires in COVID-19. Study-wide background: The origin of the acute and convalescent COVID-19 samples was the United States, Italy and Spain. The cDNA or gDNA used as material had been derived from T cells, B-cell-depleted T cells, or PBMCs.

Per the authors' pipeline: Reference gene primer amplification yielded estimated nucleated cell counts. Libraries were prepared by immunoSEQ multiplex PCR; TCRdb keeps only in-frame clonotypes and omits some of them. The V and J calls and the clone size are those of that table, but D and trimming were determined from the DNA. Among about 45,000 clones listed, around 80% were seen once. The source is a man between 70 and 80 years old with acute or convalescent COVID-19. Sequenced sample: peripheral blood.

The chain's CDR3 is CAWSRSGTYNSPLHF. As DNA, the CDR3 is TGTGCCTGGAGTAGGTCGGGGACCTATAATTCACCCCTCCACTTT. The chain has TRBV30 and TRBJ1-6; the D is unclear. The CDR3 has 15 amino acids. Trimming removed 2 bases at V and 2 bases at J, with 10 bases between. CDR1 GTSNPN and CDR2 SVGIG come from the germline V gene (reference sequence).